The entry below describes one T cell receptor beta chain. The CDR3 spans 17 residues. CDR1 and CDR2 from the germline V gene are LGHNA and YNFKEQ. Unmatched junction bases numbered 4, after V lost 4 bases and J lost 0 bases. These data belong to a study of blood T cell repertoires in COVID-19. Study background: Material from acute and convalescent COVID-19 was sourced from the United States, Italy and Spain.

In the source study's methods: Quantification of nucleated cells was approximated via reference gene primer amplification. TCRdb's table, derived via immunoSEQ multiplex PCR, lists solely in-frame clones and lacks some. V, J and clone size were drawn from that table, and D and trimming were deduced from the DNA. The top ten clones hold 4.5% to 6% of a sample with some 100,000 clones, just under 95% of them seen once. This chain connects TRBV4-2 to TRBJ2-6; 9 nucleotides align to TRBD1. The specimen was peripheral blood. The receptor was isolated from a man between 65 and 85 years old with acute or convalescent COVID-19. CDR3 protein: CASSRPGQGSGANVLTF. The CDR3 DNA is TGTGCCAGCAGCCGACCGGGACAGGGCTCTGGGGCCAACGTCCTGACTTTC.